Listed below are T cell receptor beta chains from one sample, sequenced in a study of cytomegalovirus exposure and HLA in healthy donors. TCRdb's table, derived via immunoSEQ multiplex PCR, lists solely in-frame clones and lacks some. Its clone listing holds under 90,000 clones. Specimen: PBMCs. The origin of the receptors is a man between 45 and 60 years old in good health and CMV-seropositive. Both conserved end residues are part of each CDR3. Fields, in order: CDR3 length, J gene, V gene, D gene, CDR3 DNA, CDR3 protein. D genes are given only for firm matches.

14,TRBJ1-1,TRBV19,NA,TGTGCCAGTAGTATAGGGACAGAGAACACTGAAGCTTTCTTT,CASSIGTENTEAFF
17,TRBJ2-6,TRBV19,TRBD2,TGTGCCAGTAGTATGGGACTAGCGGGAGCTGGGGCCAACGTCCTGACTTTC,CASSMGLAGAGANVLTF
17,TRBJ2-6,TRBV28,NA,TGTGCCAGCAGTTTTTACAGCAGGGGCCGGGGGGCCAACGTCCTGACTTTC,CASSFYSRGRGANVLTF
14,TRBJ2-1,TRBV7-6,TRBD1,TGTGCCAGCAGCTTGGGACAGGGGGCAGGGGAGCAGTTCTTC,CASSLGQGAGEQFF
16,TRBJ2-4,TRBV4-1,TRBD1,TGCGCCAGCAGCAATATTTACAGGGGGAGCAAAAACATTCAGTACTTC,CASSNIYRGSKNIQYF
11,TRBJ1-1,TRBV19,NA,TGTGCCAGCGATATGGGGCCTGAAGCTTTCTTT,CASDMGPEAFF
15,TRBJ1-1,TRBV6-6,NA,TGTGCCAGCAGTTACGTGGACATGGGTGGGGCTGAAGCTTTCTTT,CASSYVDMGGAEAFF
15,TRBJ2-7,TRBV27,TRBD1,TGTGCCAGCAGTCCCCAGGGGGATAGCTCCTACGAGCAGTACTTC,CASSPQGDSSYEQYF
12,TRBJ1-1,TRBV5-1,NA,TGCGCCAGCAGCTCCCCGGGGACTGAAGCTTTCTTT,CASSSPGTEAFF
14,TRBJ1-2,TRBV18,TRBD1,TGTGCCAGCTCACCGGACAGGAATAACTATGGCTACACCTTC,CASSPDRNNYGYTF
15,TRBJ2-1,TRBV30,NA,TGTGCCTGCATAGCGGCTCTTTTCTCCTACAATGAGCAGTTCTTC,CACIAALFSYNEQFF
15,TRBJ2-1,TRBV19,TRBD2,TGTGCCAGTAGTATTACTAGCGGGGGTCACAATGAGCAGTTCTTC,CASSITSGGHNEQFF
14,TRBJ2-7,TRBV14,NA,TGTGCCAGCAGCCAAGAGGGCAGGGGATACGAGCAGTACTTC,CASSQEGRGYEQYF
16,TRBJ2-5,TRBV11-2,TRBD2,TGTGCCAGCAGCTTAATGGGTAGCGGGAGCAGTGAGACCCAGTACTTC,CASSLMGSGSSETQYF
12,TRBJ2-1,TRBV29-1,NA,TGCAGCGTTGAAAAACGGTACAATGAGCAGTTCTTC,CSVEKRYNEQFF